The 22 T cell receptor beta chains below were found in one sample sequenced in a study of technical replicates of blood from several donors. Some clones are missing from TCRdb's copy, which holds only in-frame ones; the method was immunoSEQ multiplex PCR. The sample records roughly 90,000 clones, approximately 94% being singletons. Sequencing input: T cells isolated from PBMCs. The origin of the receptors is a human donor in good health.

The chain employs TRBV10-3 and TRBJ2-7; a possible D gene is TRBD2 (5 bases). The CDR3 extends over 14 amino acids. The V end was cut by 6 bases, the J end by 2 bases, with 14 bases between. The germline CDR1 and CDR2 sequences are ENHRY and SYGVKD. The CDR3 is CAIRGSAEAYEQYF. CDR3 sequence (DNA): TGTGCCATCAGGGGTTCAGCGGAGGCCTACGAGCAGTACTTC.

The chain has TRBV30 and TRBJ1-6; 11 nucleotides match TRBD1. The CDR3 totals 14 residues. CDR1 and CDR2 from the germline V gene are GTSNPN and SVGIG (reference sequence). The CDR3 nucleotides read TGTGCTGGGTACTCGGACAGGGGGCTCTCACCCCTCCACTTT. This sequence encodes CAGYSDRGLSPLHF. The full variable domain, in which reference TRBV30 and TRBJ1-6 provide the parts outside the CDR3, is SQTIHQWPATLVQPVGSPLSLECTVEGTSNPNLYWYRQAAGRGLQLLFYSVGIGQISSEVPQNLSASRPQDRQFILSSKKLLLSDSGFYLCAGYSDRGLSPLHFGNGTRLTVT.

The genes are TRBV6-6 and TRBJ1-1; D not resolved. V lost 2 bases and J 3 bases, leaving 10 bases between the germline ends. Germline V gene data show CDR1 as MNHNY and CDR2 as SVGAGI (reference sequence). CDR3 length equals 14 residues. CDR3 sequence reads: CASSYRGLDTEAFF. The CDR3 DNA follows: TGTGCCAGCAGTTACCGGGGTTTGGACACTGAAGCTTTCTTT.

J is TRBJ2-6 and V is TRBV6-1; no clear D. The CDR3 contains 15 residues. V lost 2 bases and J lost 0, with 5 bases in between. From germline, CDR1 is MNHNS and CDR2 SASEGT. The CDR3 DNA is TGTGCCAGCAGTGAACACATCTCTGGGGCCAACGTCCTGACTTTC. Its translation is CASSEHISGANVLTF.

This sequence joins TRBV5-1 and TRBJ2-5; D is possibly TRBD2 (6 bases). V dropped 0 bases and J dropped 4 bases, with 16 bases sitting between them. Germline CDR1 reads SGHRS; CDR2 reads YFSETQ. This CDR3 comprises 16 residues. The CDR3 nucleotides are TGCGCCAGCAGCTTGGAAGGCGGGGACGCCCCAGAGACCCAGTACTTC. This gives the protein CASSLEGGDAPETQYF.

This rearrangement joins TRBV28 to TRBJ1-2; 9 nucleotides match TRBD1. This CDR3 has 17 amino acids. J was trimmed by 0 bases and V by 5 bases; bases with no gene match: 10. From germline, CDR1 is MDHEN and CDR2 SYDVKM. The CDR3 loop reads CASSPRDRAQSNYGYTF. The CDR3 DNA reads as TGTGCCAGCAGTCCTCGGGACAGGGCCCAATCTAACTATGGCTACACCTTC.

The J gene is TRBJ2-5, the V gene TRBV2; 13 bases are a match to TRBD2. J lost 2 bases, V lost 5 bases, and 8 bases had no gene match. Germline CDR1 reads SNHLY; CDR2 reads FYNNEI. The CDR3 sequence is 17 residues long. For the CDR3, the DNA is TGTGCCAGCAGTCCACCGTCGGGACTAGCGGGACAAGAGACCCAGTACTTC. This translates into CASSPPSGLAGQETQYF.

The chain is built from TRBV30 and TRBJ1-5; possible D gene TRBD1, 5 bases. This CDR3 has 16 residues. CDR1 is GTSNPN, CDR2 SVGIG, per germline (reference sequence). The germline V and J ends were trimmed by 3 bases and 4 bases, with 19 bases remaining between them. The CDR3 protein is CAWSGGNGGRNQPQHF. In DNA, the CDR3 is TGTGCCTGGAGCGGAGGGAACGGGGGGAGGAATCAGCCCCAGCATTTT.

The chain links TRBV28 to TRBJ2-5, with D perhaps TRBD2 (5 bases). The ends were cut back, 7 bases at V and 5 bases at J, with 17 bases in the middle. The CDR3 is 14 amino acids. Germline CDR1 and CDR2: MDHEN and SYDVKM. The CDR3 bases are TGTGCCAGCACTCTGGGAGATACGCGGGAGACCCAGTACTTC. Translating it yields CASTLGDTRETQYF.

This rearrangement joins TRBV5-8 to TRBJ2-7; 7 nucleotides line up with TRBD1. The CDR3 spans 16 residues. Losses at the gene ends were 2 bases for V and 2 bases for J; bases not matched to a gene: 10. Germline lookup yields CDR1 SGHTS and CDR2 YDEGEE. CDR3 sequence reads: CASSFSRRQGTYEQYF. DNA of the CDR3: TGTGCCAGCAGCTTTAGTAGGAGACAGGGTACCTACGAGCAGTACTTC.

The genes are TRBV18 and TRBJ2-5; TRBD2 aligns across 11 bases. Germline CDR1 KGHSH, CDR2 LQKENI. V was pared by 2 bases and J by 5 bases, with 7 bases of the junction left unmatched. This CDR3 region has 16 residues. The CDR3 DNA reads TGTGCCAGCTCACCAAGGCTAGCGGGGGGCCGGGAGACCCAGTACTTC. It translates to CASSPRLAGGRETQYF.

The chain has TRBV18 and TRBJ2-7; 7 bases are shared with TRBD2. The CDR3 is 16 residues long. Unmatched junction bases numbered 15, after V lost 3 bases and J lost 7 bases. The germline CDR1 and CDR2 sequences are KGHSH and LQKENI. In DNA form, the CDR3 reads TGTGCCAGCTCACCGTATCAGGGAGGGCTTCCTGAAGAGCAGTACTTC. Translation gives CASSPYQGGLPEEQYF.

CDR3 sequence (DNA): TGTGCCAGCTCAACAGGGGCAACTAATGAAAAACTGTTTTTT. Encoded protein: CASSTGATNEKLFF. The gene calls are TRBV18 and TRBJ1-4; 7 bases line up with TRBD1. With 5 bases clipped from V and 0 bases from J, the junction kept 0 bases outside the gene matches. The CDR3 is 14 residues long. Looked up from germline, CDR1 is KGHSH and CDR2 is LQKENI. Based on the CDR3 plus reference TRBV18 and TRBJ1-4, the full variable domain is NAGVMQNPRHLVRRRGQEARLRCSPMKGHSHVYWYRQLPEEGLKFMVYLQKENIIDESGMPKERFSAEFPKEGPSILRIQQVVRGDSAAYFCASSTGATNEKLFFGSGTQLSVL.

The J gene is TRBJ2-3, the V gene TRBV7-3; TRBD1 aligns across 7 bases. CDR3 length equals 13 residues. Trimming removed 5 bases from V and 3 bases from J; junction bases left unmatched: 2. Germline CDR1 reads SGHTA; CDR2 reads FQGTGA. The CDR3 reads CASSQDRTDTQYF. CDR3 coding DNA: TGTGCCAGCAGCCAGGACAGGACAGATACGCAGTATTTT.

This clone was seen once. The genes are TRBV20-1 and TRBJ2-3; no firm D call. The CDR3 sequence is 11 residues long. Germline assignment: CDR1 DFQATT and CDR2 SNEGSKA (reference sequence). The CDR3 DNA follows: TGCAATTTGCGGAGCACAGATACGCAGTATTTT. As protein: CNLRSTDTQYF.

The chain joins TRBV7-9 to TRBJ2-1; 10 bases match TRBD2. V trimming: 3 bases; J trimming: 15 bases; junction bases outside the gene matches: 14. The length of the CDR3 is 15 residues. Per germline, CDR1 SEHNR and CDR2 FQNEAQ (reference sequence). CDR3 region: CASSFPSGSHPTWFF. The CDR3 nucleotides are TGTGCCAGCAGCTTCCCTAGCGGGAGCCATCCGACTTGGTTCTTC.

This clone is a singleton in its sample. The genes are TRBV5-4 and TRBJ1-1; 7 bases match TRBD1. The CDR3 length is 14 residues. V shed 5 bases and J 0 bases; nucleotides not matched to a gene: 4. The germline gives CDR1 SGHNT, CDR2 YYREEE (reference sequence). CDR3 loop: CASSYGQVNTEAFF. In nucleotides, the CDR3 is TGTGCCAGCAGTTACGGACAGGTGAACACTGAAGCTTTCTTT.

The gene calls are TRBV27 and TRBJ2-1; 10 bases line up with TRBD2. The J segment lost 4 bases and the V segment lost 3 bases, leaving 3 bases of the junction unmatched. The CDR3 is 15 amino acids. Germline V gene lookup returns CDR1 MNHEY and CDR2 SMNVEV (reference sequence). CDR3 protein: CASSFLAGEYNEQFF. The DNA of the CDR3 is TGTGCCAGCAGTTTCCTAGCGGGAGAATACAATGAGCAGTTCTTC.

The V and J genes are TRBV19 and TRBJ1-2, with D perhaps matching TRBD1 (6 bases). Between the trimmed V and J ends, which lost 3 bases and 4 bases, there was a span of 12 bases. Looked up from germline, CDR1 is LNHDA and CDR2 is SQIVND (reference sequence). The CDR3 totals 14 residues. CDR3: CASSIPQGSYGYTF. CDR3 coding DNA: TGTGCCAGTAGTATCCCACAGGGCAGCTATGGCTACACCTTC.

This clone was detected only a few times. The DNA of the CDR3 is TGTGCCAGCAGTAAACAGGGATCTGAAGCTTTCTTT. Protein sequence: CASSKQGSEAFF. This chain uses TRBV2 with TRBJ1-1; possible D gene TRBD1, 6 bases. CDR3 length: 12 amino acids. V was cut by 5 bases and J by 6 bases, with 10 bases left in between. Germline CDR1 reads SNHLY; CDR2 reads FYNNEI.

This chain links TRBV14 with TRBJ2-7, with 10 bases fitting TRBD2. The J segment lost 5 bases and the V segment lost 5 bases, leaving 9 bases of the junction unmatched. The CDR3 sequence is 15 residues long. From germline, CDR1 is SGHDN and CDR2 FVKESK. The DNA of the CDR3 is TGTGCCAGCAGCACAGATCTAGCGGGAGTCCACGAGCAGTACTTC. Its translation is CASSTDLAGVHEQYF.

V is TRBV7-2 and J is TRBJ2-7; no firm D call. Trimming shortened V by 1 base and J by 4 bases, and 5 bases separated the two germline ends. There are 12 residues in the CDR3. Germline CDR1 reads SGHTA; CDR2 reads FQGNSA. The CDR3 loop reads CASSLVRYEQYF. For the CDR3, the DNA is TGTGCCAGCAGCTTAGTACGGTACGAGCAGTACTTC.